Listed below are T cell receptor beta chains from one sample, sequenced in a study of T cells expressing NK-cell markers. After re-calling the 5' RACE reads, TCRdb lists one entry per CDR3 protein, DNA absent. Its clone listing holds some 600,000 distinct CDR3 sequences. What was sequenced was blood T cells: a sorted CD56 or NKG2C T cell subset, CD4+ or CD8+ T cells, or bulk PBMC T cells (not recorded which). Receptors originate from a man between 18 and 35 years old in good health. The CDR3 runs from the conserved cysteine through the conserved F or W. The order of the fields is V gene, J gene, CDR3 protein.

V: TRBV20-1; J: TRBJ2-1; CDR3: CSATGPQQGPEQFF
V: TRBV20-1; J: TRBJ2-2; CDR3: CSARPRLRDRGRSGELFF
V: TRBV5-1; J: TRBJ2-7; CDR3: CASSFSAGDTYEQYF
V: TRBV5-6; J: TRBJ2-1; CDR3: CASSLFLEFYNEQFF
V: TRBV10-3; J: TRBJ1-5; CDR3: CAISGQTSNQPQHF
V: TRBV27; J: TRBJ1-3; CDR3: CASSEIYSSGNTIYF
V: TRBV5-1; J: TRBJ1-1; CDR3: CATSPGMNTEAFF
V: TRBV29-1; J: TRBJ2-4; CDR3: CSVRGRSNGNIQYF
V: TRBV29-1; J: TRBJ2-3; CDR3: CSAPSVTDTQYF
V: TRBV29-1; J: TRBJ2-1; CDR3: CSVESGQTYEQFF
V: TRBV7-9; J: TRBJ2-1; CDR3: CASTQGQYNEQFF
V: TRBV7-9; J: TRBJ1-2; CDR3: CASSPRTDTYGYTF
V: TRBV28; J: TRBJ2-3; CDR3: CASKADSTDTQYF
V: TRBV6-1; J: TRBJ2-7; CDR3: CASSTHGGLYEQYF
V: TRBV6-5; J: TRBJ2-1; CDR3: CASSYVAAYNEQLF
V: TRBV27; J: TRBJ2-5; CDR3: CASSLNFGKTQYF
V: TRBV10-3; J: TRBJ2-1; CDR3: CACRGTEDNEQFF
V: TRBV28; J: TRBJ1-5; CDR3: CASSLSIRDRERSNQPQHF
V: TRBV30; J: TRBJ2-1; CDR3: CAWSIPGLAGYNEQFF
V: TRBV25-1; J: TRBJ2-7; CDR3: CASSDAGLEQYF
V: TRBV6-5; J: TRBJ2-1; CDR3: CASSYPWNEQFF
V: TRBV24-1; J: TRBJ2-1; CDR3: CATSDSSGVYNEQFF
V: TRBV11-2; J: TRBJ2-3; CDR3: CASSLRLAGVGGTDTQYF
V: TRBV28; J: TRBJ2-3; CDR3: CASSPMGQGREGDTQYF
V: TRBV6-2/TRBV6-3; J: TRBJ2-7; CDR3: CASRTLVDRAPYEQYF
V: TRBV20-1; J: TRBJ2-1; CDR3: CSATPGAGGSSYNEQFF
V: TRBV5-1; J: TRBJ1-6; CDR3: CASSSGDSPLHF
V: TRBV9; J: TRBJ2-2; CDR3: CASSWGTVNTGELFF
V: TRBV12-3/TRBV12-4; J: TRBJ2-1; CDR3: CASSFFFRSEVVGTGRGNEQFF
V: TRBV7-9; J: TRBJ2-7; CDR3: CASSLDPRSEQYF
V: TRBV20-1; J: TRBJ2-2; CDR3: CSEVGGPTGELFF
V: TRBV10-3; J: TRBJ2-7; CDR3: CAISPAGGELGYEQYF
V: TRBV7-3; J: TRBJ1-1; CDR3: CASSLTGTITEAFF
V: TRBV5-4; J: TRBJ1-2; CDR3: CASSVYGTAYGYTF
V: TRBV10-2; J: TRBJ2-4; CDR3: CASNQDLAKNIQYF
V: TRBV7-3; J: TRBJ2-5; CDR3: CASSPTGQGRGETQYF
V: TRBV28; J: TRBJ2-5; CDR3: CASSDPSGRGETQYF
V: TRBV5-1; J: TRBJ2-3; CDR3: CASRQGFADTQYF
V: TRBV29-1; J: TRBJ2-1; CDR3: CSVLPGLNEQFF
V: TRBV12-3/TRBV12-4; J: TRBJ2-5; CDR3: CASSYVTTETQYF
V: TRBV4-1; J: TRBJ1-5; CDR3: CASSPIRDSNQPQHF
V: TRBV7-2; J: TRBJ2-1; CDR3: CASSWGGRTHNEQFF
V: TRBV24-1; J: TRBJ1-1; CDR3: CATKPNGRGNTEAFF
V: TRBV10-3; J: TRBJ2-5; CDR3: CAIKRTRLGGETQYF
V: TRBV24-1; J: TRBJ2-1; CDR3: CATSDFKAGGLADNNEQFF
V: TRBV12-3/TRBV12-4; J: TRBJ1-5; CDR3: CASSFGIREGGQPQHF
V: TRBV5-1; J: TRBJ2-7; CDR3: CASSLGTGDQYF